The 20 T cell receptor beta chains below all came from one sample that was sequenced in a study of blood T cell repertoires in COVID-19 (dated by TCRdb to the early 2020s). Libraries were constructed by the immunoSEQ multiplex PCR assay. TCRdb took this table from immuneACCESS and kept in-frame rearrangements with V and J called. Such tables lack part of the clones; where checked against another copy, unresolved V genes explain under half of the gap, and the rest is unexplained. This sample is represented by 35,000 to 55,000 clones; 85% to 90% of them were singletons. Of the sample, less than 5.5% is held by the ten largest clones. The sample was peripheral blood. All receptors derive from a human donor in a cohort sampled during active COVID-19.

The chain couples TRBV29-1 to TRBJ2-3; D not certain. The length of the CDR3 is 14 residues. Germline CDR1 is SQVTM and CDR2 is ANQGSEA. Trimming shortened V by 3 bases and J by 1 base, and 11 bases separated the two germline ends. CDR3 nucleotides: TGCAGCGTTGATAACCCTCAGGGCACAGATACGCAGTATTTT. Its protein is CSVDNPQGTDTQYF.

The chain joins TRBV7-9 to TRBJ1-2; 9 bases agree with TRBD1. Germline values: CDR1 SEHNR, CDR2 FQNEAQ (reference sequence). V was pared by 5 bases and J by 3 bases, with 7 bases of the junction left unmatched. The CDR3 length is 15 residues. CDR3: CASSVTGGADYGYTF. CDR3 in DNA: TGTGCCAGCAGCGTAACAGGGGGCGCGGACTATGGCTACACCTTC.

The chain recombines TRBV9 with TRBJ1-2; the match to TRBD1 covers 7 bases. Germline-derived CDR1 and CDR2 are SGDLS and YYNGEE. CDR3 length: 15 residues. The J segment lost 8 bases and the V segment lost 4 bases, leaving 14 bases of the junction unmatched. DNA of the CDR3: TGTGCCAGCAGCCCAGGGGGGACAGTCCTCTCCGGCTACACCTTC. Amino acid sequence: CASSPGGTVLSGYTF.

The V gene is TRBV28, the J gene TRBJ2-1; tentative D call: TRBD2 (6 bases). The length of the CDR3 is 15 residues. Trimming stripped 2 bases from V and 8 bases from J, with 16 bases between. The germline gives CDR1 MDHEN, CDR2 SYDVKM. DNA for the CDR3: TGTGCCAGCAGTTTACTGGCGGGGTCTGCGGATGAGCAGTTCTTC. This encodes CASSLLAGSADEQFF.

This chain links TRBV2 with TRBJ2-3, with unresolved D. CDR1 is SNHLY and CDR2 is FYNNEI in the germline V gene. This CDR3 has 15 residues. Trimming removed 6 bases at V and 0 bases at J, with 13 bases between. This chain's CDR3 is CASRARAFSTDTQYF. The CDR3 nucleotides are TGTGCCAGCAGGGCTAGAGCTTTTAGCACAGATACGCAGTATTTT.

The J gene is TRBJ1-5, the V gene TRBV28; possible D gene TRBD1, 6 bases. Germline V gene sequence: CDR1 MDHEN, CDR2 SYDVKM. The CDR3 length is 15 residues. The V and J ends lost 6 bases and 4 bases respectively, with 16 bases between them. In DNA, the CDR3 is TGTGCCAGCAGCCCATACCTACAGGGAAATCAGCCCCAGCATTTT. Protein sequence: CASSPYLQGNQPQHF.

The table lists this clone with a count of one. The J gene is TRBJ2-5, the V gene TRBV9, with D perhaps TRBD1 (5 bases). This CDR3 region has 17 residues. Germline-derived CDR1 and CDR2 are SGDLS and YYNGEE. V was cut by 0 bases and J by 0 bases, with 15 bases left in between. CDR3 in DNA: TGTGCCAGCAGCGTAGGGGTGGGGCAGGGTAACCAAGAGACCCAGTACTTC. Encoded protein: CASSVGVGQGNQETQYF.

V usage is TRBV2 and J usage is TRBJ1-5; perhaps TRBD1 as D (6 bases). The CDR3 totals 15 residues. Trimming removed 5 bases at V and 0 bases at J, with 11 bases between. Germline lookup yields CDR1 SNHLY and CDR2 FYNNEI. DNA for the CDR3: TGTGCCAGCAGTAGACAGGCCCTTAGCAATCAGCCCCAGCATTTT. Translating it yields CASSRQALSNQPQHF.

This sequence joins TRBV5-1 and TRBJ2-7, with 10 bases that match TRBD2. With 0 bases clipped from V and 6 bases from J, the junction kept 3 bases outside the gene matches. The CDR3 spans 14 residues. Germline V gene data show CDR1 as SGHRS and CDR2 as YFSETQ. The CDR3, as DNA: TGCGCCAGCAGCTTGGAAGCGGGAGGGCTCGAGCAGTACTTC. Translation gives CASSLEAGGLEQYF.

A note on this clone: A read error is likely, as this CDR3 ends without the conserved phenylalanine or tryptophan. The CDR3 here is CASRETGSGYGYTL. CDR3 DNA: TGTGCCAGCAGGGAGACAGGGTCGGGCTATGGCTACACCCTC. The chain couples TRBV6-5 to TRBJ1-2; 7 bases map to TRBD1. This CDR3 region has 14 residues. CDR1 and CDR2 (germline): MNHEY, SVGAGI. V was clipped by 6 bases and J by 4 bases; unmatched bases: 8.

The table lists this clone with a count of one. V usage is TRBV21-1 and J usage is TRBJ2-7; no check of the table's D call, TRBD1, against the DNA was made. TRBV21-1 is a documented pseudogene. The CDR3 sequence is 15 residues long. The CDR3 region has the DNA TGTGCCAGCACACCGTCCGGGACAGGCCGCTACGAGCAGTACTTC. Its translation is CASTPSGTGRYEQYF.

As DNA, the CDR3 is TGTGCCAGCAGTCGACAGTTTCATAGCAATCAGCCCCAGCATTTT. Protein: CASSRQFHSNQPQHF. The chain couples TRBV6-5 to TRBJ1-5, with TRBD1 as a possible D gene (5 bases). The germline V gene encodes CDR1 MNHEY and CDR2 SVGAGI. The CDR3 has 15 amino acids. V lost 5 bases to trimming and J lost 0 bases, with 11 bases between them.

V is TRBV6-2 or TRBV6-3 and J is TRBJ2-2; 14 bases fit TRBD2. There are 20 residues in the CDR3. J lost 4 bases, V lost 2 bases, and 12 bases had no gene match. Looked up from germline, CDR1 is MNHEY and CDR2 is SVGEGT. This chain's CDR3 is CASSYARGLAGAPGTGELFF. DNA of the CDR3: TGTGCCAGCAGTTACGCGAGGGGACTAGCGGGAGCCCCGGGCACCGGGGAGCTGTTTTTT.

The chain combines TRBV19 with TRBJ2-7, with 8 bases fitting TRBD2. J gave up 0 bases and V 6 bases, and 7 bases lay outside the gene matches. CDR1 and CDR2 (germline): LNHDA, SQIVND (reference sequence). The CDR3 spans 15 residues. The CDR3 DNA follows: TGTGCCAGTAGCCGGGCAGGGACTAGCTCCTACGAGCAGTACTTC. Residues: CASSRAGTSSYEQYF.

The chain uses TRBV9 and TRBJ2-7; D perhaps matches TRBD1 (5 bases). V lost 4 bases to trimming and J lost 5 bases, with 19 bases between them. CDR3 length: 15 residues. Germline V gene sequence: CDR1 SGDLS, CDR2 YYNGEE. CDR3 DNA sequence: TGTGCCAGCAGCACCTCAGGGCTAACTATGAACGAGCAGTACTTC. It is translated as CASSTSGLTMNEQYF.

The rearrangement links TRBV19 to TRBJ2-3, with D perhaps matching TRBD2 (6 bases). The germline V gene has CDR1 LNHDA and CDR2 SQIVND (reference sequence). The CDR3 is made up of 15 amino acids. The V gene lost 6 bases and the J gene lost 1 base, with 14 bases spanning the gap. The CDR3 loop reads CASSPGLLRTDTQYF. The CDR3 coding sequence is TGTGCCAGTAGCCCGGGACTCCTTCGCACAGATACGCAGTATTTT.

The chain links TRBV7-9 to TRBJ2-5, with D possibly TRBD2 on 5 matching bases. V was cut by 3 bases and J by 1 base, with 18 bases left in between. CDR1 is SEHNR and CDR2 is FQNEAQ in the germline V gene (reference sequence). The CDR3 is made up of 17 amino acids. CDR3 nucleotides: TGTGCCAGCAGCTTTGTTTTAGGGCGGACTTTCCAAGAGACCCAGTACTTC. Encoded protein: CASSFVLGRTFQETQYF.

This clone was observed once. The chain is built from TRBV2 and TRBJ2-7; weak D call: TRBD1 (6 bases). Trimming cost V 7 bases and J 2 bases, with 9 bases left between them. Germline V CDR1 and CDR2: SNHLY, FYNNEI. This CDR3 contains 12 residues. The CDR3 nucleotides read TGTGCCAGCAACAGGGCTACCTACGAGCAGTACTTC. Translating it yields CASNRATYEQYF.

The table lists this clone with a few counts. This rearrangement joins TRBV15 to TRBJ1-5, with TRBD1 matching over 7 bases. CDR1 and CDR2 from the germline V gene are LNHNV and YYDKDF (reference sequence). This CDR3 is built from 15 residues. The V and J ends lost 0 bases and 5 bases, in that order; junction bases with no gene match: 4. The CDR3 DNA reads as TGTGCCACCAGCAGAGAGGGACAGATTGATCAGCCCCAGCATTTT. It yields the protein CATSREGQIDQPQHF.

The chain has TRBV24-1 and TRBJ2-5; D uncertain. Trimming cost V 1 base and J 5 bases, with 10 bases left between them. Per the germline V gene, CDR1 is KGHDR and CDR2 is SFDVKD. The CDR3 spans 14 residues. The CDR3 coding sequence is TGTGCCACCAGTGATTTAAAAGCGAGGGAGACCCAGTACTTC. This gives the protein CATSDLKARETQYF.